Following are 18 T cell receptor beta chains from one sample sequenced in a study of T cell repertoires in cytomegalovirus infection. TCRdb itself ran the reads through MiXCR, one entry per CDR3 protein. Of about a million distinct CDR3 sequences detected, roughly 30% appear once; the ten largest clones hold around 15%. The antigens of these receptors remain unknown. Sequences were derived from cultured CD8+ T cells from PBMCs, sampled from culture after CMV antigen stimulation. Source of these receptors: a human donor in good health (CMV status not recorded). Some clones in this sample may be carry-over from other donors' samples.

This clonotype was picked up many times. The rearrangement joins TRBV12-3 or TRBV12-4 to TRBJ2-1, with 9 bases fitting TRBD2. V was clipped by 4 bases and J by 2 bases; unmatched bases: 3. This CDR3 is 15 amino acids long. For the CDR3, the DNA is TGTGCCAGCAGTTCAGCGGGGGGACCCTACAATGAGCAGTTCTTC. Its translation: CASSSAGGPYNEQFF.

This clonotype was picked up a small number of times. V usage is TRBV24-1 and J usage is TRBJ1-1; 7 bases agree with TRBD1. The CDR3 covers 13 residues. Germline V lookup: CDR1 KGHDR, CDR2 SFDVKD. Trimming cost V 8 bases and J 6 bases; bases outside gene matches: 8. CDR3 region: CATMATGRPEAFF. In DNA, the CDR3 is TGTGCCACCATGGCGACAGGGAGACCTGAAGCTTTCTTT.

This sequence joins TRBV6-5 and TRBJ1-1; D not resolved. Germline loops: CDR1 MNHEY, CDR2 SVGAGI. The CDR3 extends over 13 amino acids. The V gene lost 10 bases and the J gene lost 0 bases, with 12 bases spanning the gap. The CDR3 nucleotides are TGTGCCACCATTTCGAATATGAACACTGAAGCTTTCTTT. Amino acids: CATISNMNTEAFF.

This clonotype was counted many times. The rearrangement links TRBV7-8 to TRBJ2-2, with D uncertain. Germline V gene sequence: CDR1 SGHVS, CDR2 FQNEAQ. CDR3 size: 13 residues. Trimming pared 5 bases from V and 6 bases from J, leaving 10 bases between. Written as DNA, the CDR3 is TGTGCCAGCAGCCCAGACGGATCCGGGGAGCTGTTTTTT. It is translated as CASSPDGSGELFF. Full variable domain (rest looked up from reference TRBV7-8 and TRBJ2-2): GAGVSQSPRYKVAKRGQDVALRCDPISGHVSLFWYQQALGQGPEFLTYFQNEAQLDKSGLPSDRFFAERPEGSVSTLKIQRTQQEDSAVYLCASSPDGSGELFFGEGSRLTVL.

The chain links TRBV9 to TRBJ2-2; maybe TRBD1 (5 bases). Germline CDR1 and CDR2: SGDLS and YYNGEE. Trimming took 3 bases from V and 6 from J, leaving 15 bases between them. The CDR3 is 15 residues long. The CDR3 region has the DNA TGTGCCAGCAGCGAGGAAGGGGAACGAGCCGGGGAGCTGTTTTTT. Encoded protein: CASSEEGERAGELFF.

The J gene is TRBJ2-1, the V gene TRBV6-2 or TRBV6-3; 8 nucleotides line up with TRBD2. The CDR3 is made up of 13 amino acids. Per the germline V gene, CDR1 is MNHEY and CDR2 is SVGEGT. Germline trimming cut 5 bases from V and 10 bases from J; bases unmatched to any gene: 7. The CDR3 bases are TGTGCCAGCAGTCTTGGACTAGCCCAAGAGCAGTTCTTC. Translated, it gives CASSLGLAQEQFF.

This clonotype was counted a few times. The chain carries TRBV4-2 and TRBJ1-5; maybe TRBD1 (5 bases). The V gene lost 0 bases and the J gene lost 4 bases, with 10 bases spanning the gap. Per the germline V gene, CDR1 is LGHNA and CDR2 is YNFKEQ. There are 15 residues in the CDR3. CDR3 in DNA: TGTGCCAGCAGCCAAGATAGGGCAGGGAATCAGCCCCAGCATTTT. Encoded protein: CASSQDRAGNQPQHF.

There are a few counts of this clonotype. This chain connects TRBV6-1 to TRBJ2-7; D unresolved. Trimming shortened V by 4 bases and J by 0 bases, and 16 bases separated the two germline ends. The germline V gene encodes CDR1 MNHNS and CDR2 SASEGT. The CDR3 runs to 16 residues. CDR3 region: CASSVRHSASSYEQYV. The DNA of the CDR3 is TGTGCCAGCAGTGTTCGTCACAGTGCCAGCTCCTACGAGCAGTACGTC.

This clonotype has just a few counts. The gene calls are TRBV19 and TRBJ1-1, with D uncertain. CDR1 and CDR2 (germline): LNHDA, SQIVND (reference sequence). This CDR3 contains 12 residues. The ends were cut back, 0 bases at V and 5 bases at J, with 4 bases in the middle. CDR3: CASSIDRTEAFF. The CDR3 DNA sequence: TGTGCCAGTAGTATAGATAGGACTGAAGCTTTCTTT.

This rearrangement joins TRBV12-3 or TRBV12-4 to TRBJ1-2; D remains ambiguous. This CDR3 has 15 amino acids. V was shortened by 2 bases and J by 1 base, with 11 bases between the two germline ends. The CDR3 nucleotides read TGTGCCAGCAGTTTAAACGTAGGCATTAACTATGGCTACACCTTC. This gives the protein CASSLNVGINYGYTF.

There are many counts of this clonotype. The rearrangement uses TRBV12-3 or TRBV12-4 and TRBJ1-5, with no clear D. The germline V and J ends were trimmed by 3 bases and 6 bases, with 9 bases remaining between them. The CDR3 covers 13 residues. This CDR3 is CASSFGQSQPQHF. The CDR3 DNA sequence: TGTGCCAGCAGTTTCGGGCAGTCTCAGCCCCAGCATTTT.

The chain joins TRBV5-6 to TRBJ2-7, with a tentative D call TRBD1 (5 bases). This CDR3 has 13 residues. Trimming took off 4 bases at V and 4 bases at J, with 12 bases between the two ends. CDR1 is SGHDT, CDR2 YYEEEE, per germline. The CDR3 loop is CASSIGVKYEQYF. The CDR3 nucleotides read TGTGCCAGCAGCATAGGGGTTAAGTACGAGCAGTACTTC.

Regarding this clonotype: A much larger clone is a single base away; this may be a read error. The chain uses TRBV5-8 and TRBJ1-5; D gene uncertain. CDR3 length: 11 amino acids. Germline V gene lookup returns CDR1 SGHTS and CDR2 YDEGEE. The V gene lost 9 bases and the J gene lost 9 bases, with 13 bases spanning the gap. The CDR3 is CANSQRLPQHF. CDR3 DNA: TGTGCCAACAGTCAACGTCTGCCCCAGCATTTT. Full variable domain (outside the CDR3, taken from reference TRBV5-8 and TRBJ1-5): EAGVTQSPTHLIKTRGQQATLRCSPISGHTSVYWYQQALGLGLQFLLWYDEGEERNRGNFPPRFSGRQFPNYSSELNVNALELEDSALYLCANSQRLPQHFGDGTRLSIL.

This clonotype is a singleton in its sample. The rearrangement joins TRBV6-8 to TRBJ1-1; 8 nucleotides match TRBD1. The CDR3 consists of 13 residues. CDR1 is MNHGY and CDR2 is SAAAGT in the germline V gene. V was clipped by 6 bases and J by 5 bases; unmatched bases: 5. The CDR3 DNA reads as TGTGCCAGCAGGCCGGGACAGGAGACTGAAGCTTTCTTT. Translating it yields CASRPGQETEAFF.

This clonotype was counted at least ten times. The chain uses TRBV20-1 and TRBJ2-6, with 8 positions matching TRBD1. The length of the CDR3 is 19 residues. V gave up 6 bases and J gave up 0 bases; unmatched junction bases: 16. Germline values: CDR1 DFQATT, CDR2 SNEGSKA (reference sequence). The CDR3 region has the DNA TGCAGTGCGCCAGACCCACAGGGGGGCTCCCACTCTGGGGCCAACGTCCTGACTTTC. Encoded protein: CSAPDPQGGSHSGANVLTF.

This clonotype was seen only a few times. CDR3 sequence: CASSFPGQGDETQYF. CDR3 DNA: TGTGCCAGCAGTTTCCCGGGACAGGGGGATGAGACCCAGTACTTC. The chain employs TRBV12-3 or TRBV12-4 and TRBJ2-5; 11 bases line up with TRBD1. The V and J ends lost 3 bases and 5 bases, in that order; junction bases with no gene match: 5. The CDR3 loop spans 15 amino acids.

This clonotype was observed a handful of times. V gene TRBV7-2 combines with J gene TRBJ2-7; possible D gene TRBD1, 5 bases. Between the trimmed V and J ends, which lost 4 bases and 2 bases, there was a span of 15 bases. CDR1 and CDR2 (germline): SGHTA, FQGNSA. CDR3 size: 15 residues. The CDR3 reads CASSSDSRPTYEQYF. The CDR3 region has the DNA TGTGCCAGCAGCTCAGACAGTAGGCCAACCTACGAGCAGTACTTC.

The rearrangement joins TRBV6-6 to TRBJ2-5; no clear D. The CDR3 contains 17 residues. The germline CDR1 and CDR2 sequences are MNHNY and SVGAGI (reference sequence). V shed 0 bases and J shed 2 bases, with 16 bases lying between them. The chain's CDR3 is CASSYSAGPLSQETQYF. The CDR3 region has the DNA TGTGCCAGCAGTTACTCGGCAGGACCACTCTCTCAAGAGACCCAGTACTTC.